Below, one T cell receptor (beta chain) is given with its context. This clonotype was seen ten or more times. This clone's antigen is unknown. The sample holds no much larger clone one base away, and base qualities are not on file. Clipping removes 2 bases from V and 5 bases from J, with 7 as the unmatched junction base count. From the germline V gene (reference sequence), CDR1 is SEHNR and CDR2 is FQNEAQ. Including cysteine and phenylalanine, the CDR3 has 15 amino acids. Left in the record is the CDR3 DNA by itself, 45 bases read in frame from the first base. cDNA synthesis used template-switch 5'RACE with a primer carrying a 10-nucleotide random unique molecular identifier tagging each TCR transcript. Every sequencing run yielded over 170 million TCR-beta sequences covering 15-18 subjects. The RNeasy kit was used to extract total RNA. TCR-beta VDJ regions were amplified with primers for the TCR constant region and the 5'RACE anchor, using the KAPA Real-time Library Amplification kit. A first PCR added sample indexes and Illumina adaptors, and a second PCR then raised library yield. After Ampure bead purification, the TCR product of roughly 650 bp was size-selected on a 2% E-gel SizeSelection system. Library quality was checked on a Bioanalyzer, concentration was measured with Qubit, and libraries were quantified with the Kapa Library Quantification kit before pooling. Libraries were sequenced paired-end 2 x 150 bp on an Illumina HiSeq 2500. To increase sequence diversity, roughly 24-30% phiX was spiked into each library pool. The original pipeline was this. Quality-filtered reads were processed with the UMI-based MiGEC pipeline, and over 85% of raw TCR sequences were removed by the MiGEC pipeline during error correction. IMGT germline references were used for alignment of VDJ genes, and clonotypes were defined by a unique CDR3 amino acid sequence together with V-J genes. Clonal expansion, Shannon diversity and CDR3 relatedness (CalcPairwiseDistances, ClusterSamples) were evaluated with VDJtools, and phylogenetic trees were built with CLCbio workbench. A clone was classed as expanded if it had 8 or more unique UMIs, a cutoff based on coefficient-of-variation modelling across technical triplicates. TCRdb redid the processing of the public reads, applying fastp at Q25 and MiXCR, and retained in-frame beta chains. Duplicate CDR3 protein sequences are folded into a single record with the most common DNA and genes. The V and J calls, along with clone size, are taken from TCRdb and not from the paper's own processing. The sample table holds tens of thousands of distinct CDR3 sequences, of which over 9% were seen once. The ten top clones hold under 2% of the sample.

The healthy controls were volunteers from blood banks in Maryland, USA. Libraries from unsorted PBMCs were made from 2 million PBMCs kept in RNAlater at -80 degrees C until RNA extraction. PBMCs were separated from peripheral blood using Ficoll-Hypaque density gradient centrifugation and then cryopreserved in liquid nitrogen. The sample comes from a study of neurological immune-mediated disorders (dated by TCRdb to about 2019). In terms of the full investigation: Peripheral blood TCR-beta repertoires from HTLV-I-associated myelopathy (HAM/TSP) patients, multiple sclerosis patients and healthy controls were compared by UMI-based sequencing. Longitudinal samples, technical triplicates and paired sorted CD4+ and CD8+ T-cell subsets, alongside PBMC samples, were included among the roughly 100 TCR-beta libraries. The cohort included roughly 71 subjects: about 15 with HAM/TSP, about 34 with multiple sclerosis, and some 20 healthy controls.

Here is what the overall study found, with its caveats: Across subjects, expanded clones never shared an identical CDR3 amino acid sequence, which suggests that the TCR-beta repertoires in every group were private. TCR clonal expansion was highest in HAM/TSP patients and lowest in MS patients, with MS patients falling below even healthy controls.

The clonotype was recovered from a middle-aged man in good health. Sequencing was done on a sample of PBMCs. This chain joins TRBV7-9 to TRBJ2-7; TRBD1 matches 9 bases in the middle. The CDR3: CASSLKTGGRDEQYF. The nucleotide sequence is TGTGCCAGCAGCTTAAAAACAGGGGGCAGGGACGAGCAGTACTTC.